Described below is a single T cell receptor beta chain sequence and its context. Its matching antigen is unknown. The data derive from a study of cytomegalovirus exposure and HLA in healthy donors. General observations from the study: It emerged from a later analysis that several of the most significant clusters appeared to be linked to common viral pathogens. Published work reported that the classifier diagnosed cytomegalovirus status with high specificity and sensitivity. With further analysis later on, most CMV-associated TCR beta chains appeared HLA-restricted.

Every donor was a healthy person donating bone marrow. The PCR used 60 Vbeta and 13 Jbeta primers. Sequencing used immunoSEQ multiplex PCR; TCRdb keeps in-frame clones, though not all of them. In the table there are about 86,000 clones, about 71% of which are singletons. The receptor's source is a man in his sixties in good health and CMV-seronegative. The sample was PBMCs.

CDR3: CASSAYRVRAEAFF. The DNA of the CDR3 is TGTGCCAGTAGTGCCTACAGGGTACGGGCTGAAGCTTTCTTT. The chain links TRBV19 to TRBJ1-1; D perhaps matches TRBD1 (6 bases). This CDR3 is built from 14 residues. CDR1 and CDR2 (germline): LNHDA, SQIVND (reference sequence). Trimming took off 5 bases at V and 6 bases at J, with 16 bases between the two ends.